Shown below are 15 T cell receptor beta chains from a single sample sequenced in a study of blood T cell repertoires in COVID-19. Sequencing was performed with immunoSEQ multiplex PCR; in TCRdb, only in-frame clones are kept and a portion is missing. The sample shows about 310,000 clones, around 87% of them seen only once. Source material: peripheral blood. These receptors were collected from a man over 45 with active or convalescent COVID-19.

V is TRBV10-2 and J is TRBJ2-7; perhaps TRBD1 as D (5 bases). The V gene lost 6 bases and the J gene lost 2 bases, with 14 bases spanning the gap. Germline lookup yields CDR1 WSHSY and CDR2 SAAADI. This CDR3 has 14 amino acids. CDR3 in amino acids: CASRSGHSTYEQYF. The CDR3 nucleotides read TGCGCCAGCAGATCAGGGCATTCTACCTACGAGCAGTACTTC.

The chain uses TRBV18 and TRBJ2-7; 12 bases match TRBD1. In germline, CDR1 is KGHSH, CDR2 LQKENI. The CDR3 contains 17 residues. V shed 2 bases and J 7 bases; nucleotides not matched to a gene: 12. CDR3 amino acids: CASSPGSQGTGGVEQYF. CDR3 coding DNA: TGTGCCAGCTCACCAGGCTCTCAAGGGACAGGGGGCGTTGAGCAGTACTTC.

The chain carries TRBV7-4 and TRBJ2-7, with D tentatively TRBD1 (6 bases). Trimming cost V 5 bases and J 0 bases, with 8 bases left between them. Per germline, CDR1 SGHVT and CDR2 SQSDAQ. This CDR3 contains 13 residues. CDR3 protein: CASSRDTSYEQYF. The CDR3 nucleotides are TGTGCCAGCAGCCGGGACACCTCCTACGAGCAGTACTTC.

The chain employs TRBV7-9 and TRBJ2-3; 10 positions match TRBD2. Looked up from germline, CDR1 is SEHNR and CDR2 is FQNEAQ (reference sequence). The CDR3 length is 17 residues. With 1 base clipped from V and 6 bases from J, the junction kept 10 bases outside the gene matches. The CDR3 spells CASSLVLGSGRADTQYF. In DNA, the CDR3 is TGTGCCAGCAGCTTAGTTCTGGGGAGCGGGAGGGCTGATACGCAGTATTTT.

J is TRBJ1-2 and V is TRBV9; no clear D. Deletions cut 1 base from V and 6 bases from J, with 7 bases between. This CDR3 is built from 12 residues. Germline CDR1 reads SGDLS; CDR2 reads YYNGEE. This chain's CDR3 is CASSVRENGYTF. In DNA, the CDR3 is TGTGCCAGCAGCGTACGCGAAAATGGCTACACCTTC.

The chain recombines TRBV7-2 with TRBJ1-1; possibly TRBD1 for D (6 bases). The CDR3 covers 14 residues. V was shortened by 5 bases and J by 1 base, with 11 bases between the two germline ends. Germline CDR1 reads SGHTA; CDR2 reads FQGNSA. The CDR3 DNA reads TGTGCCAGCAGCCCCTGGACAGCGAACACTGAAGCTTTCTTT. It is translated as CASSPWTANTEAFF.

CDR3 loop: CASSLARARTDSYEQYF. DNA of the CDR3: TGTGCCAGCAGCTTAGCGCGGGCCAGGACGGACTCCTACGAGCAGTACTTC. The rearrangement links TRBV7-2 to TRBJ2-7, with a tentative D call TRBD2 (5 bases). This CDR3 has 17 amino acids. V dropped 0 bases and J dropped 0 bases, with 15 bases sitting between them. The germline CDR1 and CDR2 sequences are SGHTA and FQGNSA.

The genes are TRBV27 and TRBJ2-7; the D gene is possibly TRBD1 (6 bases). CDR3 length: 16 residues. V shed 5 bases and J shed 0 bases, with 17 bases lying between them. The germline CDR1 and CDR2 sequences are MNHEY and SMNVEV (reference sequence). In DNA, the CDR3 is TGTGCCAGCAGTGCGCCCGGGACAACTAGCTCCTACGAGCAGTACTTC. This codes for CASSAPGTTSSYEQYF.

The chain has TRBV19 and TRBJ2-3; D remains unclear. The germline CDR1 and CDR2 sequences are LNHDA and SQIVND (reference sequence). Trimming took 3 bases from V and 4 from J, leaving 17 bases between them. There are 16 residues in the CDR3. The CDR3 DNA sequence: TGTGCCAGTAGTATGTCACAAGTGAGGAGAGCAGATACGCAGTATTTT. It encodes CASSMSQVRRADTQYF.

The chain uses TRBV4-1 and TRBJ2-1, with a tentative D call TRBD2 (5 bases). The germline V gene has CDR1 MGHRA and CDR2 YSYEKL. The CDR3 spans 15 residues. The V end lost 4 bases, the J end lost 8 bases, and 18 bases lay between the germline ends. CDR3 loop: CASSPREKLGYEQFF. In DNA, the CDR3 is TGCGCCAGCAGCCCCCGGGAAAAATTGGGGTATGAGCAGTTCTTC.

The chain has TRBV13 and TRBJ2-7, with 9 bases aligning to TRBD2. Trimming removed 5 bases from V and 4 bases from J; junction bases left unmatched: 18. The CDR3 runs to 18 residues. The V gene's germline CDR1 is PRHDT and CDR2 FYEKMQ (reference sequence). CDR3 sequence (DNA): TGTGCCAGCAGCGTGGGACTAGCCCTCGGTCTGTCGTGGTACGAGCAGTACTTC. Translating it yields CASSVGLALGLSWYEQYF. The variable domain in full, with the rest retrieved from reference TRBV13 and TRBJ2-7, is AAGVIQSPRHLIKEKRETATLKCYPIPRHDTVYWYQQGPGQDPQFLISFYEKMQSDKGSIPDRFSAQQFSDYHSELNMSSLELGDSALYFCASSVGLALGLSWYEQYFGPGTRLTVT.

This chain uses TRBV2 with TRBJ1-5, with 8 positions matching TRBD1. CDR3 size: 16 residues. Germline assignment: CDR1 SNHLY and CDR2 FYNNEI. V lost 1 base to trimming and J lost 5 bases; unmatched junction nucleotides: 7. The CDR3 DNA sequence: TGTGCCAGCAGTGAAGGGACGGCAGGGGGCGATCAGCCCCAGCATTTT. This codes for CASSEGTAGGDQPQHF.

The chain has TRBV4-1 and TRBJ2-7; 11 bases agree with TRBD2. The CDR3 extends over 14 amino acids. Trimming took 5 bases from V and 2 from J; bases not matched to a gene: 2. Germline-derived CDR1 and CDR2 are MGHRA and YSYEKL. CDR3 region: CASSKLAGAYEQYF. In DNA form, the CDR3 reads TGCGCCAGCAGCAAACTAGCGGGGGCCTACGAGCAGTACTTC.

CDR3 DNA: TGCGCCAGCAGCCCTGGGACACCAAAGAACATTCAGTACTTC. Amino acid sequence: CASSPGTPKNIQYF. The chain combines TRBV5-1 with TRBJ2-4; tentatively, D is TRBD1 (6 bases). The CDR3 totals 14 residues. Looked up from germline, CDR1 is SGHRS and CDR2 is YFSETQ. V was shortened by 4 bases and J by 7 bases, with 15 bases between the two germline ends.

CDR3 amino acids: CASSLVPVGTAGEPLHF. Here the CDR3 DNA reads TGTGCCAGCAGCTTAGTTCCGGTAGGGACAGCGGGCGAACCCCTCCACTTT. This sequence joins TRBV7-2 and TRBJ1-6; 7 bases fit TRBD1. CDR1 and CDR2 from the germline V gene are SGHTA and FQGNSA. The CDR3 sequence is 17 residues long. Unmatched junction bases numbered 15, after V lost 1 base and J lost 12 bases.